The clone carrying this TCR beta chain was observed a few times. Its antigen is not identified. The sample belongs to a study of blood T cells in healthy people across ages. Study results and caveats: Comparison with aged donors showed that long-lived donors had more naive CD4+ cells and higher diversity.

Primers used in a second PCR of about 7 to 11 cycles were a sample-barcoded 5' primer and a J-beta primer mix. One entry per CDR3 protein results from TCRdb running MiXCR on the 5' RACE reads. The sample holds around 1,100,000 distinct CDR3 sequences, under 40% seen once. This TCR came from a man in his late teens or twenties in good health. Sequenced sample: blood.

The CDR3 region has the DNA TGTGCCAGCAGCCAAGACCGGGTCAAGGCGCAGTATTTT. It yields the protein CASSQDRVKAQYF. The V and J genes are TRBV3-1 and TRBJ2-3; the D is unclear. The V end lost 0 bases, the J end lost 10 bases, and 11 bases lay between the germline ends. The CDR3 spans 13 residues. Per germline, CDR1 LGHDT and CDR2 YNNKEL (reference sequence).